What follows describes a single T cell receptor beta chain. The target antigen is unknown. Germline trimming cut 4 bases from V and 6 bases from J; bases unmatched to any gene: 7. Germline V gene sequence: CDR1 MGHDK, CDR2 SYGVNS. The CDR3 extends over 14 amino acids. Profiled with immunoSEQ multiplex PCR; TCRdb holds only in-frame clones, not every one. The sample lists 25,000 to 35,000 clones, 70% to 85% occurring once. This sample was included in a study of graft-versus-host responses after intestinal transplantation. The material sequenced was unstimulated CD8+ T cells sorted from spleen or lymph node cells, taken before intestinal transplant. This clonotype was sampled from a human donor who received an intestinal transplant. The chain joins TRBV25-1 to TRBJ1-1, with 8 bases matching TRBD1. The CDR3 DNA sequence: TGTGCCAGCAGTGGGGCAGGGGGCGCCGCTGAAGCTTTCTTT. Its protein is CASSGAGGAAEAFF. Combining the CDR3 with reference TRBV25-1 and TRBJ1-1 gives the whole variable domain EADIYQTPRYLVIGTGKKITLECSQTMGHDKMYWYQQDPGMELHLIHYSYGVNSTEKGDLSSESTVSRIRTEHFPLTLESARPSHTSQYLCASSGAGGAAEAFFGQGTRLTVV.